The entry below describes one TCR beta chain. Its target is unknown. The data are from a study of cytomegalovirus exposure and HLA in healthy donors. Findings and caveats of the study: Usually a TCR sequence was rare, but some public TCRs were found in many donors. It was only CMV serostatus that was available as immune exposure information. High specificity and sensitivity for cytomegalovirus status were reported for the classifier.

The PCR used 60 Vbeta and 13 Jbeta primers. TCRdb's table, derived via immunoSEQ multiplex PCR, lists solely in-frame clones and lacks some. The table lists 30,000 to 35,000 clones. This sequence was found in a woman between 40 and 55 years old in good health and CMV-seropositive. Sequenced material: PBMCs.

The CDR3 here is CASSIRRLAGGYTDTQYF. DNA of the CDR3: TGTGCCAGTAGTATAAGGCGGCTAGCGGGAGGCTACACAGATACGCAGTATTTT. V gene TRBV19 combines with J gene TRBJ2-3, with 11 nucleotides matching TRBD2. The CDR3 is made up of 18 amino acids. Germline values: CDR1 LNHDA, CDR2 SQIVND (reference sequence). V lost 2 bases and J lost 2; bases outside the gene matches: 9.